What follows are 3 T cell receptor beta chains derived from one specimen sequenced in a study of T cell responses to AZD1222 COVID-19 vaccine. Clones were read by immunoSEQ multiplex PCR, and TCRdb kept only the in-frame ones, dropping some. Among 64,000 or so clones listed, around 83% were seen once. The material was peripheral blood, obtained on day 0 of AZD1222 vaccination. Source of these receptors: an adult in good health.

As regards this clone: Additional DNA sequences in this sample encode the identical CDR3. V usage is TRBV6-1 and J usage is TRBJ2-7, with 7 bases matching TRBD2. Germline loops: CDR1 MNHNS, CDR2 SASEGT. With V trimmed by 1 base and J by 0 bases, 3 bases remained unmatched. The length of the CDR3 is 15 residues. CDR3 residues: CASSEGLAASYEQYF. In DNA form, the CDR3 reads TGTGCCAGCAGTGAAGGGCTAGCGGCCTCCTACGAGCAGTACTTC.

The chain combines TRBV6-5 with TRBJ2-7; possibly TRBD1 for D (6 bases). With 7 bases removed from V and 6 bases from J, the gap between germline ends came to 19 bases. The germline V gene encodes CDR1 MNHEY and CDR2 SVGAGI. The CDR3 totals 14 residues. The CDR3: CASTNRVLEGEQYF. Here the CDR3 DNA reads TGTGCCAGCACCAACAGGGTTCTAGAGGGCGAGCAGTACTTC.

This clone has more than one count but fewer than ten. This chain uses TRBV6-5 with TRBJ2-7; tentative D call: TRBD1 (6 bases). Germline V gene lookup returns CDR1 MNHEY and CDR2 SVGAGI. V was cut by 6 bases and J by 3 bases, with 15 bases left in between. The CDR3 totals 14 residues. The CDR3 sequence is CASRTTGRGYEQYF. The DNA of the CDR3 is TGTGCCAGCAGGACGACGGGCAGGGGCTACGAGCAGTACTTC.